Below are 21 T cell receptor beta chains sequenced from a single sample in a study of cytomegalovirus exposure and HLA in healthy donors. Vbeta (60) and Jbeta (13) primers were used in the PCR. Only in-frame clones appear in the TCRdb table, and some are missing; sequencing was by immunoSEQ multiplex PCR. Found here are more than 150,000 clones, around 86% of them singletons; the top ten hold approximately 0.8%. The material sequenced was PBMCs. The receptors stem from a woman in her late teens or twenties in good health and CMV-seronegative.

The gene calls are TRBV27 and TRBJ1-5, with 8 positions matching TRBD1. Germline CDR1 is MNHEY and CDR2 is SMNVEV (reference sequence). CDR3 length equals 13 residues. V trimming: 5 bases; J trimming: 7 bases; junction bases outside the gene matches: 4. The CDR3, as DNA: TGTGCCAGCAGTCTGGACAGGGTCCAGCCCCAGCATTTT. It codes for CASSLDRVQPQHF.

J is TRBJ2-7 and V is TRBV27; 11 nucleotides match TRBD2. This CDR3 spans 14 amino acids. V shed 6 bases and J 4 bases; nucleotides not matched to a gene: 5. Looked up from germline, CDR1 is MNHEY and CDR2 is SMNVEV (reference sequence). DNA for the CDR3: TGTGCCAGCAGCATCACTAGCGGGAGTTACGAGCAGTACTTC. It codes for CASSITSGSYEQYF.

The CDR3 nucleotides are TGTGCCAGCAGTGTCGACAGGGCCTATGGCTACACCTTC. Its protein product is CASSVDRAYGYTF. The genes are TRBV2 and TRBJ1-2; 7 bases agree with TRBD1. The CDR3 has 13 residues. Unmatched junction bases numbered 3, after V lost 4 bases and J lost 4 bases. Germline V lookup: CDR1 SNHLY, CDR2 FYNNEI.

This clone was picked up one time. V and J are TRBV7-9 and TRBJ2-1, with a possible D match to TRBD1 (5 bases). V was shortened by 5 bases and J by 6 bases, with 20 bases between the two germline ends. The CDR3 covers 16 residues. Per the germline V gene, CDR1 is SEHNR and CDR2 is FQNEAQ (reference sequence). This CDR3 is CASSPTRELMSNEQFF. DNA for the CDR3: TGTGCCAGCAGCCCGACCAGGGAACTAATGAGCAATGAGCAGTTCTTC.

The V gene is TRBV7-9, the J gene TRBJ2-7; 9 nucleotides line up with TRBD2. Germline V lookup: CDR1 SEHNR, CDR2 FQNEAQ (reference sequence). This CDR3 is 13 amino acids long. Germline trimming cut 5 bases from V and 7 bases from J; bases unmatched to any gene: 6. The CDR3 coding sequence is TGTGCCAGCAGCCAATGGACTAGCGAGGAGCAGTACTTC. This sequence encodes CASSQWTSEEQYF.

V is TRBV23-1 and J is TRBJ2-7, with 9 bases matching TRBD1. TRBV23-1 is assigned to the ORF class and has an uncertain function. The V and J ends lost 0 bases and 6 bases, in that order; junction bases with no gene match: 15. This CDR3 region has 18 residues. The CDR3 spells CASSQSLPGDRVFSEQYF. In DNA, the CDR3 is TGCGCCAGCAGTCAATCTCTCCCAGGGGACAGGGTGTTCTCCGAGCAGTACTTC.

The chain employs TRBV7-8 and TRBJ1-1; tentatively, D is TRBD1 (6 bases). The CDR3 is made up of 14 amino acids. Germline V gives CDR1 SGHVS, CDR2 FQNEAQ. V was shortened by 7 bases and J by 1 base, with 13 bases between the two germline ends. This chain's CDR3 is CASTDRRENTEAFF. CDR3 nucleotide sequence: TGTGCCAGCACTGACAGGCGAGAGAACACTGAAGCTTTCTTT. The complete variable domain, with remaining parts taken from reference TRBV7-8 and TRBJ1-1, reads GAGVSQSPRYKVAKRGQDVALRCDPISGHVSLFWYQQALGQGPEFLTYFQNEAQLDKSGLPSDRFFAERPEGSVSTLKIQRTQQEDSAVYLCASTDRRENTEAFFGQGTRLTVV.

The chain carries TRBV7-2 and TRBJ1-2; possibly TRBD1 for D (5 bases). This CDR3 is built from 15 residues. V shed 7 bases and J shed 3 bases, with 18 bases lying between them. From germline, CDR1 is SGHTA and CDR2 FQGNSA. The CDR3 DNA is TGTGCCAGCACCGGCCTCTTTGGGGGGGACTATGGCTACACCTTC. As protein: CASTGLFGGDYGYTF.

Remarks on this clone: The junction shows a germline mismatch at one end, possibly a read error. The rearrangement links TRBV7-9 to TRBJ2-3; D may be TRBD2 (6 bases). Germline lookup yields CDR1 SEHNR and CDR2 FQNEAQ (reference sequence). The CDR3 length is 12 residues. DNA of the CDR3: TGTTCCAGCAGTTTCCGACTAGACTTGCAGTATTTT. Encoded protein: CSSSFRLDLQYF.

The chain links TRBV7-9 to TRBJ2-5, with D perhaps matching TRBD2 (5 bases). Germline lookup yields CDR1 SEHNR and CDR2 FQNEAQ (reference sequence). This CDR3 region has 15 residues. With 5 bases removed from V and 1 base from J, the gap between germline ends came to 14 bases. The CDR3 is CASSNSDYRQETQYF. As DNA, the CDR3 is TGTGCCAGCAGCAATTCCGACTACCGCCAAGAGACCCAGTACTTC.

The gene calls are TRBV28 and TRBJ2-7; D is possibly TRBD2 (6 bases). CDR1 and CDR2 (germline): MDHEN, SYDVKM. The CDR3 runs to 14 residues. V was pared by 5 bases and J by 3 bases, with 14 bases between. The CDR3 is CASSLPAGLYEQYF. The CDR3 nucleotides are TGTGCCAGCAGTCTCCCCGCGGGGCTCTACGAGCAGTACTTC.

This chain joins TRBV28 and TRBJ2-3; D is undetermined. CDR1 is MDHEN and CDR2 is SYDVKM in the germline V gene. The CDR3 covers 11 residues. V dropped 3 bases and J dropped 5 bases, with 3 bases sitting between them. Written as DNA, the CDR3 is TGTGCCAGCAGTTTCGGAGATACGCAGTATTTT. Translating it yields CASSFGDTQYF.

V usage is TRBV7-9 and J usage is TRBJ2-1; 11 bases align to TRBD2. The V segment lost 4 bases and the J segment 0 bases; nucleotides outside the gene matches: 5. Germline CDR1 is SEHNR and CDR2 is FQNEAQ (reference sequence). The CDR3 contains 17 residues. The CDR3 bases are TGTGCCAGCAGCTCGGGACTAGCGGATCTCTCCTACAATGAGCAGTTCTTC. It specifies CASSSGLADLSYNEQFF.

This rearrangement joins TRBV5-6 to TRBJ2-1; D may be TRBD2 (6 bases). This CDR3 spans 15 amino acids. Germline V gives CDR1 SGHDT, CDR2 YYEEEE. V lost 4 bases, J lost 1 base, and 12 bases lay in between. CDR3 residues: CASSPRRGSYNEQFF. The CDR3 DNA sequence: TGTGCCAGCAGCCCACGGAGGGGTTCCTACAATGAGCAGTTCTTC.

The chain links TRBV20-1 to TRBJ2-1; D perhaps matches TRBD1 (6 bases). Trimming left V 5 bases short and J 12 bases short, with 11 bases between. This CDR3 spans 10 amino acids. Germline V gene data show CDR1 as DFQATT and CDR2 as SNEGSKA (reference sequence). The CDR3 reads CSALRGMQFF. The CDR3 DNA is TGCAGTGCTCTCAGGGGCATGCAGTTCTTC.

The chain couples TRBV5-1 to TRBJ2-6, with D possibly being TRBD1 (7 bases). CDR3 size: 17 residues. Germline V lookup: CDR1 SGHRS, CDR2 YFSETQ. Trimming left V 0 bases short and J 2 bases short, with 12 bases between. The CDR3 is CASSLGDREAGANVLTF. Written as DNA, the CDR3 is TGCGCCAGCAGCTTGGGCGACAGGGAGGCTGGGGCCAACGTCCTGACTTTC.

V usage is TRBV29-1 and J usage is TRBJ1-3; perhaps TRBD1 as D (5 bases). Trimming stripped 3 bases from V and 3 bases from J, with 15 bases between. Germline V CDR1 and CDR2: SQVTM, ANQGSEA. The CDR3 contains 15 residues. As DNA, the CDR3 is TGCAGCGTTGACGCCTTGGGGGAGGGTGGAAACACCATATATTTT. Residues: CSVDALGEGGNTIYF.

This sequence joins TRBV29-1 and TRBJ2-2; weak D call: TRBD1 (6 bases). The CDR3 loop spans 16 amino acids. Per the germline V gene, CDR1 is SQVTM and CDR2 is ANQGSEA. Trimming removed 1 base from V and 6 bases from J, with 18 bases in between. The CDR3 sequence is CSVEGVGARVAGELFF. Written as DNA, the CDR3 is TGCAGCGTTGAAGGCGTGGGGGCGCGTGTGGCCGGGGAGCTGTTTTTT.

Written as DNA, the CDR3 is TGTGCCAGCTCCCGGGGGACAGCCACCGGGGAGCTGTTTTTT. Its translation is CASSRGTATGELFF. The chain has TRBV18 and TRBJ2-2, with D possibly TRBD1 on 7 matching bases. Trimming took 6 bases from V and 4 from J, leaving 12 bases between them. This CDR3 comprises 14 residues. Germline V gene lookup returns CDR1 KGHSH and CDR2 LQKENI. Filled out from reference TRBV18 and TRBJ2-2, the complete variable domain reads NAGVMQNPRHLVRRRGQEARLRCSPMKGHSHVYWYRQLPEEGLKFMVYLQKENIIDESGMPKERFSAEFPKEGPSILRIQQVVRGDSAAYFCASSRGTATGELFFGEGSRLTVL.

The chain uses TRBV30 and TRBJ2-1, with D possibly matching TRBD2 (5 bases). The CDR3 is made up of 12 amino acids. Per germline, CDR1 GTSNPN and CDR2 SVGIG (reference sequence). The ends were cut back, 1 base at V and 13 bases at J, with 14 bases in the middle. CDR3 bases: TGTGCCTGGAGTGGTGGAGGAGGTTTCCAGTTCTTC. Its protein is CAWSGGGGFQFF. Drawing the rest from reference TRBV30 and TRBJ2-1, the complete variable domain is SQTIHQWPATLVQPVGSPLSLECTVEGTSNPNLYWYRQAAGRGLQLLFYSVGIGQISSEVPQNLSASRPQDRQFILSSKKLLLSDSGFYLCAWSGGGGFQFFGPGTRLTVL.

V and J are TRBV11-3 and TRBJ1-5, with TRBD1 identical over 7 bases. Per germline, CDR1 SGHNT and CDR2 YENEEA. Trimming cost V 6 bases and J 11 bases; bases outside gene matches: 13. This CDR3 spans 14 amino acids. The CDR3 DNA follows: TGTGCCAGCAGTCAGAGGGGGCCCCTTGGGACCCAGCATTTT. Encoded protein: CASSQRGPLGTQHF.